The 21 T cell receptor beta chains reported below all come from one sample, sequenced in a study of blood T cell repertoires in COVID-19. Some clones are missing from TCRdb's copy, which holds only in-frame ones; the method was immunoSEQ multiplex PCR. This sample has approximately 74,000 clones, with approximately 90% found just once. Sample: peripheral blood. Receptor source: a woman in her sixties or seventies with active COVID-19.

This chain's CDR3 is CASSLATVEADTEAFF. The CDR3 region has the DNA TGTGCCAGCAGCTTGGCAACGGTTGAGGCGGACACTGAAGCTTTCTTT. The gene calls are TRBV5-4 and TRBJ1-1; D unresolved. The CDR3 extends over 16 amino acids. Per germline, CDR1 SGHNT and CDR2 YYREEE (reference sequence). V lost 0 bases and J 3 bases, leaving 15 bases between the germline ends. Combining the CDR3 with reference TRBV5-4 and TRBJ1-1 gives the whole variable domain ETGVTQSPTHLIKTRGQQVTLRCSSQSGHNTVSWYQQALGQGPQFIFQYYREEENGRGNFPPRFSGLQFPNYSSELNVNALELDDSALYLCASSLATVEADTEAFFGQGTRLTVV.

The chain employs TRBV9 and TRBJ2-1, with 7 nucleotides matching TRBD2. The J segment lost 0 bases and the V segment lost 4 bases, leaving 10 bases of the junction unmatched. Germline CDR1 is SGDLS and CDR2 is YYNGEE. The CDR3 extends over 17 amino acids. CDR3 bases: TGTGCCAGCAGCCCAAGAGGAGGCGGGAGCTCCTACAATGAGCAGTTCTTC. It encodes CASSPRGGGSSYNEQFF.

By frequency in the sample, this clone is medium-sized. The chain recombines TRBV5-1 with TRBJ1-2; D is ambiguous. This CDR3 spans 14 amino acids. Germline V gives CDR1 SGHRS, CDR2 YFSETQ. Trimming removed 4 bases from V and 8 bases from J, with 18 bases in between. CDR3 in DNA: TGCGCCAGCAGCGGTTTTACAGCGACGGGGGGCTACACCTTC. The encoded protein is CASSGFTATGGYTF.

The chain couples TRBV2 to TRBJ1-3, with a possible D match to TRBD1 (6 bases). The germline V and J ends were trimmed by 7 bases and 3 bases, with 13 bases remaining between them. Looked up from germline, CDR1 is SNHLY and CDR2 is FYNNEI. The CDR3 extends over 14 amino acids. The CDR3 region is CASTTGTFGNTIYF. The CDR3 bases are TGTGCCAGCACTACAGGGACCTTTGGAAACACCATATATTTT.

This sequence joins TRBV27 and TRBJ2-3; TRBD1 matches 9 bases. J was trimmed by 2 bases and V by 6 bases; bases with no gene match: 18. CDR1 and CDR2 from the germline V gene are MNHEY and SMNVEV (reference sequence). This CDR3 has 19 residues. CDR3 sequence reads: CASSKRGPTGGVSTDTQYF. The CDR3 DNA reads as TGTGCCAGCAGCAAAAGGGGGCCCACAGGGGGCGTTTCCACAGATACGCAGTATTTT.

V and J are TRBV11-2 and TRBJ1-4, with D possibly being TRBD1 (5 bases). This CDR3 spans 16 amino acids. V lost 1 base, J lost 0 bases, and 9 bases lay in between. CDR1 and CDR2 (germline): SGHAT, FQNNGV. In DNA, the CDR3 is TGTGCCAGCAGCTTAGCCTGGGGCGCAACTAATGAAAAACTGTTTTTT. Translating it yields CASSLAWGATNEKLFF.

The CDR3 here is CASSEGAIMNTEAFF. The CDR3 DNA reads as TGTGCCAGCAGTGAGGGGGCAATCATGAACACTGAAGCTTTCTTT. This chain joins TRBV2 and TRBJ1-1, with D perhaps TRBD1 (6 bases). The length of the CDR3 is 15 residues. CDR1 is SNHLY, CDR2 FYNNEI, per germline. Trimming removed 3 bases at V and 0 bases at J, with 11 bases between.

CDR3 sequence: CASSPHRGGTNTEAFF. The CDR3 DNA sequence: TGTGCCAGCAGCCCCCATCGGGGGGGGACGAACACTGAAGCTTTCTTT. The chain uses TRBV7-2 and TRBJ1-1; tentative D call: TRBD1 (5 bases). This CDR3 region has 16 residues. Germline CDR1 SGHTA, CDR2 FQGNSA. The V end lost 5 bases, the J end lost 1 base, and 17 bases lay between the germline ends.

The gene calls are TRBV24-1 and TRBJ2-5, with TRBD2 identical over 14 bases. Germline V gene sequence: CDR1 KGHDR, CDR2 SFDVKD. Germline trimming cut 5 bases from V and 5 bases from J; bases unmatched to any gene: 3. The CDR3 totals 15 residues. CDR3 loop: CATSGGLAGAETQYF. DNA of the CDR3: TGTGCCACCAGTGGGGGACTAGCGGGAGCTGAGACCCAGTACTTC.

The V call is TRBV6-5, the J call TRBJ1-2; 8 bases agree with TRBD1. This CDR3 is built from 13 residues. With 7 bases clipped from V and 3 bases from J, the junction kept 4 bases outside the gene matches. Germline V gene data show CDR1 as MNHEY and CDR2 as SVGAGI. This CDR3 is CASTGQGDYGYTF. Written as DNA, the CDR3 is TGTGCCAGCACCGGACAGGGAGACTATGGCTACACCTTC.

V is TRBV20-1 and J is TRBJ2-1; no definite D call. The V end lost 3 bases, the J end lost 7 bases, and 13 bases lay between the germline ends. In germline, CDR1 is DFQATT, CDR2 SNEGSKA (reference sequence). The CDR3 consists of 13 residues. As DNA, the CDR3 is TGCAGTGCTAGTCAGTCCCCTGAAAATGAGCAGTTCTTC. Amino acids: CSASQSPENEQFF.

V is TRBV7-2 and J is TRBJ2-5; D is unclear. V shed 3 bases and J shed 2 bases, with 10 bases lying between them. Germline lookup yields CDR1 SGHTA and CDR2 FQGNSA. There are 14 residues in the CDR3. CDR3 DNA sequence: TGTGCCAGCAGCTTCACAGCCTCTCAAGAGACCCAGTACTTC. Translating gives CASSFTASQETQYF.

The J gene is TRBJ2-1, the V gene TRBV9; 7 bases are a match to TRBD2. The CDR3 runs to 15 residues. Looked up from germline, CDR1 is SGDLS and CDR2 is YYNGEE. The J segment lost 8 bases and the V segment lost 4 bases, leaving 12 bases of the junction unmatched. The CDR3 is CASSTLGLVRDEQFF. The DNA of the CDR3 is TGTGCCAGCAGCACCCTTGGACTAGTTCGAGATGAGCAGTTCTTC. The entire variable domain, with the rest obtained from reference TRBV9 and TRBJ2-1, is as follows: DSGVTQTPKHLITATGQRVTLRCSPRSGDLSVYWYQQSLDQGLQFLIQYYNGEERAKGNILERFSAQQFPDLHSELNLSSLELGDSALYFCASSTLGLVRDEQFFGPGTRLTVL.

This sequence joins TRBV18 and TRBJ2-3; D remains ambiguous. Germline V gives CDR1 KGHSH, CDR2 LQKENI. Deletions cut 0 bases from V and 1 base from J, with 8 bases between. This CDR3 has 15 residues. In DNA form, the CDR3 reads TGTGCCAGCTCACCACCTGCGGCCGGCACAGATACGCAGTATTTT. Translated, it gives CASSPPAAGTDTQYF.

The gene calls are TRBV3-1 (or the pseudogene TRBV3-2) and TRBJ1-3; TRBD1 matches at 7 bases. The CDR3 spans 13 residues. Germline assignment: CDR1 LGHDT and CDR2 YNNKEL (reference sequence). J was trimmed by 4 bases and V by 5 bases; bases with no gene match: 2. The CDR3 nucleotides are TGTGCCAGCAGCACCAGGGGGGGAAACACCATATATTTT. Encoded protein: CASSTRGGNTIYF.

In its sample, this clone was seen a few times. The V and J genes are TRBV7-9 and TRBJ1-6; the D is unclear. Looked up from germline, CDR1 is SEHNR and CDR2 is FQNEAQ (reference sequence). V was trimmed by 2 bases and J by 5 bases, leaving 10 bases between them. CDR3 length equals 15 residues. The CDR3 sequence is CASSLTNPDNSPLHF. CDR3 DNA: TGTGCCAGCAGCTTAACTAATCCTGATAATTCACCCCTCCACTTT.

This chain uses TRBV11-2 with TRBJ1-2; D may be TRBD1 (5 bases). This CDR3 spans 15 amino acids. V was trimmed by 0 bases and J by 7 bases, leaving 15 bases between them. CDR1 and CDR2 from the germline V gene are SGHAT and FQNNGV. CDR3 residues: CASSLDPGLLRGYTF. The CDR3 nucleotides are TGTGCCAGCAGCTTAGATCCAGGGCTGTTGCGTGGCTACACCTTC.

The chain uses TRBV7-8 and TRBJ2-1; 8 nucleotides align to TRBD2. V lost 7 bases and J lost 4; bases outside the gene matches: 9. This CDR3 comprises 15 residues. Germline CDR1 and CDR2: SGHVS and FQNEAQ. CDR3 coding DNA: TGTGCCAGCACCAACGGGACTAGTAGGTACAATGAGCAGTTCTTC. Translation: CASTNGTSRYNEQFF.

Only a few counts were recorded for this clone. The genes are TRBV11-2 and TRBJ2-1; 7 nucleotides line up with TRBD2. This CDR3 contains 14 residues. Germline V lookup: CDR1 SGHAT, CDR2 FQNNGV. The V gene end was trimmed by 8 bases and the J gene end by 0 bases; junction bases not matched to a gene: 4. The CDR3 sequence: CASGLADSYNEQFF. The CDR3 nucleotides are TGTGCCAGCGGGCTAGCGGACTCCTACAATGAGCAGTTCTTC. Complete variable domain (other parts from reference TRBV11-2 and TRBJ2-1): EAGVAQSPRYKIIEKRQSVAFWCNPISGHATLYWYQQILGQGPKLLIQFQNNGVVDDSQLPKDRFSAERLKGVDSTLKIQPAKLEDSAVYLCASGLADSYNEQFFGPGTRLTVL.

CDR3 nucleotide sequence: TGCGCCAGCAGCCTAAACTACAATGAGCAGTTCTTC. Protein: CASSLNYNEQFF. The V call is TRBV5-1, the J call TRBJ2-1, with D unresolved. Germline V lookup: CDR1 SGHRS, CDR2 YFSETQ. V was pared by 4 bases and J by 3 bases, with 5 bases between. The CDR3 spans 12 residues.

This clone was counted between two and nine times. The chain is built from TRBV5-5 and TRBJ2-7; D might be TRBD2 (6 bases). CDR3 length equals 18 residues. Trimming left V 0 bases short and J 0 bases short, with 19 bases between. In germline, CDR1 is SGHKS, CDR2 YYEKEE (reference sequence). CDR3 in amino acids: CASSLAQPTGTPSYEQYF. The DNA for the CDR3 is TGTGCCAGCAGCTTGGCCCAGCCAACCGGGACTCCCTCCTACGAGCAGTACTTC.